The 11 T cell receptor beta chains listed next were all sequenced from one sample in a study of blood T cell repertoires in COVID-19 (dated by TCRdb to about 2020). Libraries were made using the immunoSEQ multiplex PCR assay. Entries here come from immuneACCESS through TCRdb and include only in-frame sequences with V and J called. Some clones fail to appear in such tables; in the studies checked, an unresolved V gene covers under half of the shortfall, and the cause of the remainder is unknown. The sample has approximately 30,000 clones on record, about 89% of them singletons. Under 6% of the sample belongs to the ten largest clones. Sequences were obtained from peripheral blood. The source of these receptors is a human donor in a cohort sampled during active COVID-19.

V usage is TRBV7-2 and J usage is TRBJ2-7, with 7 bases that match TRBD2. The J segment lost 4 bases and the V segment lost 2 bases, leaving 8 bases of the junction unmatched. Germline CDR1 is SGHTA and CDR2 is FQGNSA. The CDR3 has 15 residues. In DNA, the CDR3 is TGTGCCAGCAGCTTAAGGGAGGGCGGGGGATACGAGCAGTACGTC. Protein sequence: CASSLREGGGYEQYV.

The V and J genes are TRBV9 and TRBJ1-3; D gene uncertain. Germline V lookup: CDR1 SGDLS, CDR2 YYNGEE. Trimming pared 4 bases from V and 4 bases from J, leaving 12 bases between. The CDR3 spans 14 residues. For the CDR3, the DNA is TGTGCCAGCAGCCAAAGCGGGCTGGGAAACACCATATATTTT. It codes for CASSQSGLGNTIYF. Together with reference TRBV9 and TRBJ1-3, the CDR3 gives the full variable domain: DSGVTQTPKHLITATGQRVTLRCSPRSGDLSVYWYQQSLDQGLQFLIQYYNGEERAKGNILERFSAQQFPDLHSELNLSSLELGDSALYFCASSQSGLGNTIYFGEGSWLTVV.

This clone was recorded only once. The chain is built from TRBV19 and TRBJ2-1; 11 bases map to TRBD2. This CDR3 is 13 amino acids long. Germline trimming cut 6 bases from V and 8 bases from J; bases unmatched to any gene: 3. Germline V CDR1 and CDR2: LNHDA, SQIVND (reference sequence). The CDR3 region has the DNA TGTGCCAGTAGGTCTAGCGGGGGGCATGAGCAGTTCTTC. Translating gives CASRSSGGHEQFF.

This clone was seen a few times. V gene TRBV6-6 combines with J gene TRBJ1-2; TRBD1 is a possible D gene (5 bases). Germline assignment: CDR1 MNHNY and CDR2 SVGAGI (reference sequence). The CDR3 has 12 residues. Trimming took 4 bases from V and 6 from J, leaving 9 bases between them. The CDR3 loop is CASSSGRDGYTF. In nucleotides, the CDR3 is TGTGCCAGCAGTTCTGGCAGGGATGGCTACACCTTC.

This clone showed up just once. The chain has TRBV10-3 and TRBJ1-1, with a weak D call TRBD1 (5 bases). Germline CDR1 reads ENHRY; CDR2 reads SYGVKD. Trimming left V 4 bases short and J 4 bases short, with 13 bases between. The CDR3 is made up of 14 amino acids. CDR3 loop: CAISATGFSTEAFF. The CDR3 nucleotides are TGTGCCATCAGTGCCACAGGTTTCAGCACTGAAGCTTTCTTT.

The V call is TRBV2, the J call TRBJ1-6, with TRBD1 matching 10 bases. The CDR3 is 13 amino acids. The germline CDR1 and CDR2 sequences are SNHLY and FYNNEI. The V gene end was trimmed by 5 bases and the J gene end by 11 bases; junction bases not matched to a gene: 3. The CDR3, as DNA: TGTGCCAGCAGTTACGGACAGGGGGCACCCCTCCACTTT. Translated, it gives CASSYGQGAPLHF.

The chain employs TRBV11-2 and TRBJ2-5, with 8 bases matching TRBD2. The CDR3 covers 14 residues. V was pared by 3 bases and J by 1 base, with 1 base of the junction left unmatched. Germline-derived CDR1 and CDR2 are SGHAT and FQNNGV. The CDR3 DNA follows: TGTGCCAGCAGCTTTACTAGCGGCCAAGAGACCCAGTACTTC. Translation gives CASSFTSGQETQYF.

The V and J genes are TRBV4-3 and TRBJ1-5; D remains unclear. Germline CDR1 is LGHNA and CDR2 is YSLEER. V lost 5 bases to trimming and J lost 4 bases, with 15 bases between them. The CDR3 covers 15 residues. In DNA, the CDR3 is TGCGCCAGCAGCACCAACTCCGGTTGGAATCAGCCCCAGCATTTT. As protein: CASSTNSGWNQPQHF.

DNA for the CDR3: TGTGCCAGCAGCTTGGCCAGTGCTCAGCCCCAGCATTTT. This codes for CASSLASAQPQHF. The chain has TRBV5-6 and TRBJ1-5; D uncertain. V lost 0 bases, J lost 6 bases, and 7 bases lay in between. Germline V gene lookup returns CDR1 SGHDT and CDR2 YYEEEE. The CDR3 has 13 amino acids.

The CDR3 DNA reads as TGTGCCAGCAGTGAAATTTGGCAGGGGAACGGCTACACCTTC. It yields the protein CASSEIWQGNGYTF. This chain uses TRBV6-1 with TRBJ1-2; the D gene is possibly TRBD1 (6 bases). V lost 2 bases and J 8 bases, leaving 15 bases between the germline ends. The CDR3 runs to 14 residues. The germline gives CDR1 MNHNS, CDR2 SASEGT.

J is TRBJ1-2 and V is TRBV30; D perhaps matches TRBD1 (5 bases). The germline V and J ends were trimmed by 0 bases and 8 bases, with 13 bases remaining between them. This CDR3 has 13 residues. CDR1 is GTSNPN and CDR2 is SVGIG in the germline V gene (reference sequence). The CDR3 sequence: CAWSVQFGAGYTF. The CDR3 region has the DNA TGTGCCTGGAGTGTACAATTTGGGGCGGGCTACACCTTC.